This T cell receptor (beta chain) is drawn from a study of blood T cell repertoires in COVID-19. Germline assignment: CDR1 SGHTA and CDR2 FQGNSA. After removal of 6 bases from V and 4 bases from J, the junction contained 8 bases not matched to a gene. The CDR3 covers 16 residues. Here immunoSEQ multiplex PCR was the method, and the copy in TCRdb shows in-frame clones only, minus some. The repertoire holds around 130,000 clones, with roughly 86% as singletons. The receptor was derived from a woman in her forties or fifties with acute COVID-19. Sequenced input: PBMCs or T cells enriched from blood (not recorded which). The chain is built from TRBV7-2 and TRBJ2-2; TRBD2 aligns across 10 bases. Written as DNA, the CDR3 is TGTGCCAGCAGATCCCCGGGACTAGCGCTCACCGGGGAGCTGTTTTTT. Amino acids: CASRSPGLALTGELFF. Variable domain in full (rest from reference TRBV7-2 and TRBJ2-2): GAGVSQSPSNKVTEKGKDVELRCDPISGHTALYWYRQSLGQGLEFLIYFQGNSAPDKSGLPSDRFSAERTGGSVSTLTIQRTQQEDSAVYLCASRSPGLALTGELFFGEGSRLTVL.